This T cell receptor (beta chain) was found in a study of blood T cell repertoires in COVID-19. Across the study: Researchers got acute and convalescent COVID-19 samples from the United States, Italy and Spain. The cDNA or gDNA used as material had been derived from T cells, B-cell-depleted T cells, or PBMCs.

The V gene end was trimmed by 1 base and the J gene end by 2 bases; junction bases not matched to a gene: 10. CDR3 size: 18 residues. Looked up from germline, CDR1 is MGHRA and CDR2 is YSYEKL. In the source study's methods: Scientists estimated how many nucleated cells there were by amplifying reference gene primers. Generated by immunoSEQ multiplex PCR, the TCRdb table keeps only in-frame clones and is missing some. That table supplies the V and J calls and clone size; D and trimming were determined from the DNA. The sample lists tens of thousands of clones, around four fifths occurring once. This clone was counted between two and nine times.

This chain uses TRBV4-1 with TRBJ1-3; 8 positions match TRBD1. What was sequenced was peripheral blood. The receptor's source is a man older than 75 with active or convalescent COVID-19. Here the CDR3 reads CASSQAPTPGGTGNTIYF. The CDR3 coding sequence is TGCGCCAGCAGCCAAGCTCCCACCCCAGGGGGCACTGGAAACACCATATATTTT.